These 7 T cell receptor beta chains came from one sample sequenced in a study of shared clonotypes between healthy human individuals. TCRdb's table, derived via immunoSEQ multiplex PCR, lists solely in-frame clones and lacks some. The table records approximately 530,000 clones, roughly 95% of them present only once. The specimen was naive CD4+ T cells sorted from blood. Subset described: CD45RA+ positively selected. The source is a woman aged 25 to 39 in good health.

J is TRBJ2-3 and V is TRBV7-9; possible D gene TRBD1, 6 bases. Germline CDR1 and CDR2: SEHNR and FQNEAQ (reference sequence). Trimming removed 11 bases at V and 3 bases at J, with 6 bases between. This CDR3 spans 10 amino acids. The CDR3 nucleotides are TGTGCCGACAGGACAGATACGCAGTATTTT. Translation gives CADRTDTQYF.

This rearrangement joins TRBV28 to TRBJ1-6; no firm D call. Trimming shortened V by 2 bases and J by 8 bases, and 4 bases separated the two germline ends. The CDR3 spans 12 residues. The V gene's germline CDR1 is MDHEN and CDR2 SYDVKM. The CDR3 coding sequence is TGTGCCAGCAGTTTACAGCATTCACCCCTCCACTTT. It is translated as CASSLQHSPLHF.

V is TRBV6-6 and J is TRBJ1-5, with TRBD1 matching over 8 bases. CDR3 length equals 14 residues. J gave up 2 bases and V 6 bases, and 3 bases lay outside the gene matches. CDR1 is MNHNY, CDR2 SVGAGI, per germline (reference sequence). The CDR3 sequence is CASSPTGGNQPQHF. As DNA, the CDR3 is TGTGCCAGCAGCCCGACAGGGGGCAATCAGCCCCAGCATTTT.

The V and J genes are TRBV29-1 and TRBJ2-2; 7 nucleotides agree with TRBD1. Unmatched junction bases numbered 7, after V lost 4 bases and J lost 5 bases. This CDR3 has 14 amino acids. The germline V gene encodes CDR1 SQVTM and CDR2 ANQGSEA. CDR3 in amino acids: CSVVRQGVTGELFF. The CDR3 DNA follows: TGCAGCGTTGTCAGACAGGGAGTAACCGGGGAGCTGTTTTTT.

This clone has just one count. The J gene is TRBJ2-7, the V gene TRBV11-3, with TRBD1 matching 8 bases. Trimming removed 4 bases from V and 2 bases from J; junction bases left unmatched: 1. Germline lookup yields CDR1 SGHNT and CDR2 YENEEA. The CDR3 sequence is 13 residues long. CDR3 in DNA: TGTGCCAGCAGCTGGGGACAGGCCTACGAGCAGTACTTC. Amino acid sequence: CASSWGQAYEQYF.

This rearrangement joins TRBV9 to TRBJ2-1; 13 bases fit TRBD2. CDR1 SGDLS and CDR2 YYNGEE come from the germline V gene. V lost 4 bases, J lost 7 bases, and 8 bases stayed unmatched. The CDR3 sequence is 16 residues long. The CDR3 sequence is CASSPQTSGRLNEQFF. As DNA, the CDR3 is TGTGCCAGCAGCCCCCAGACTAGCGGGAGGCTTAATGAGCAGTTCTTC.

The CDR3 loop reads CASTAGDQETQYF. The CDR3 nucleotides read TGTGCCAGTACCGCCGGGGATCAAGAGACCCAGTACTTC. This chain uses TRBV19 with TRBJ2-5; D perhaps matches TRBD2 (5 bases). Germline lookup yields CDR1 LNHDA and CDR2 SQIVND (reference sequence). This CDR3 has 13 residues. V lost 7 bases and J lost 2, with 11 bases in between.